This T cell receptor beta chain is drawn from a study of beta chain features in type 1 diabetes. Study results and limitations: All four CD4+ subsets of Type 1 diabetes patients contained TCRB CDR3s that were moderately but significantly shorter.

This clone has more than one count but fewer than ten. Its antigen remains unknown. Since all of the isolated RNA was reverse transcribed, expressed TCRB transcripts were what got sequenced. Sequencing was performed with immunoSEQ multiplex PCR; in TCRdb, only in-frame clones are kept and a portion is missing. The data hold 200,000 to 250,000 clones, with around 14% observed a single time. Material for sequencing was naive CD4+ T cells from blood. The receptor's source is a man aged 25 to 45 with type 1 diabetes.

CDR3 protein: CASSPLQGQRKTQYF. The CDR3 coding sequence is TGTGCCAGCAGCCCCTTGCAGGGTCAGAGGAAGACCCAGTACTTC. The V call is TRBV27, the J call TRBJ2-5; D possibly corresponds to TRBD1 (5 bases). Trimming shortened V by 6 bases and J by 6 bases, and 20 bases separated the two germline ends. The CDR3 contains 15 residues. Germline V CDR1 and CDR2: MNHEY, SMNVEV (reference sequence).